These 15 T cell receptor beta chains were all obtained from the same sample, sequenced in a study of CD8 T cells in Susac syndrome. RNA totalling roughly 0.45 to 1 ug underwent reverse transcription with random hexamers. A single record per CDR3 protein comes from TCRdb applying MiXCR to the immunoSEQ multiplex PCR reads. The table lists 150,000 to 200,000 distinct CDR3 sequences, 91% of them singletons. The material sequenced was CD4+ T cells from PBMCs. These receptors were collected from a human donor with Susac syndrome.

CDR3: CAWRRTTGFNYGYTF. The CDR3 DNA reads TGTGCCTGGAGGAGAACGACAGGATTTAACTATGGCTACACCTTC. The V gene is TRBV30, the J gene TRBJ1-2; possible D gene TRBD1, 6 bases. The CDR3 loop spans 15 amino acids. Trimming removed 3 bases at V and 1 base at J, with 15 bases between. Germline values: CDR1 GTSNPN, CDR2 SVGIG (reference sequence).

This clonotype appeared a single time. The V and J genes are TRBV18 and TRBJ1-5; TRBD1 aligns across 12 bases. V gave up 3 bases and J gave up 1 base; unmatched junction bases: 4. The CDR3 totals 17 residues. Germline V gene sequence: CDR1 KGHSH, CDR2 LQKENI. CDR3: CASSPPGQGASNQPQHF. The DNA for the CDR3 is TGTGCCAGCTCACCCCCGGGACAGGGGGCGAGCAATCAGCCCCAGCATTTT.

This chain joins TRBV6-6 and TRBJ2-7, with D perhaps TRBD1 (5 bases). V was clipped by 6 bases and J by 0 bases, with 12 bases between them. From germline, CDR1 is MNHNY and CDR2 SVGAGI (reference sequence). CDR3 length equals 14 residues. The CDR3 reads CASSSQDSSYEQYF. The CDR3 nucleotides read TGTGCCAGCAGCTCTCAAGACAGCTCCTACGAGCAGTACTTC.

The V gene is TRBV7-9, the J gene TRBJ1-6; TRBD1 aligns across 10 bases. V shed 5 bases, J shed 9 bases, and the junction held 7 bases outside the gene matches. The germline V gene encodes CDR1 SEHNR and CDR2 FQNEAQ (reference sequence). The CDR3 covers 15 residues. The CDR3 nucleotides are TGTGCCAGCAGCACCGGGACAGGGGTGGCTTCACCCCTCCACTTT. This gives the protein CASSTGTGVASPLHF.

The CDR3 DNA reads TGTGCCACAGTTCCCGGTGGCCCTGGGGCCAACGTCCTGACTTTC. This codes for CATVPGGPGANVLTF. V gene TRBV15 combines with J gene TRBJ2-6, with D uncertain. The V gene lost 9 bases and the J gene lost 2 bases, with 14 bases spanning the gap. The CDR3 has 15 residues. Germline CDR1 is LNHNV and CDR2 is YYDKDF (reference sequence). Full variable domain (missing parts from reference TRBV15 and TRBJ2-6): DAMVIQNPRYQVTQFGKPVTLSCSQTLNHNVMYWYQQKSSQAPKLLFHYYDKDFNNEADTPDNFQSRRPNTSFCFLDIRSPGLGDTAMYLCATVPGGPGANVLTFGAGSRLTVL.

The gene calls are TRBV2 and TRBJ2-7; D call uncertain. Trimming removed 8 bases from V and 4 bases from J, with 9 bases in between. Germline values: CDR1 SNHLY, CDR2 FYNNEI. The CDR3 spans 11 residues. The CDR3 nucleotides are TGTGCCAGCGGGCTGAAATACGAGCAGTACTTC. Translation: CASGLKYEQYF.

V and J are TRBV6-5 and TRBJ2-3, with D perhaps assigned TRBD1 or TRBD2 (5 bases each). This CDR3 is built from 15 residues. The germline V gene encodes CDR1 MNHEY and CDR2 SVGAGI. Trimming took off 2 bases at V and 2 bases at J, with 11 bases between the two ends. CDR3 sequence: CASSYGGRYTDTQYF. In DNA form, the CDR3 reads TGTGCCAGCAGTTACGGGGGACGGTACACAGATACGCAGTATTTT.

V usage is TRBV5-4 and J usage is TRBJ2-6, with 8 bases that match TRBD1. In germline, CDR1 is SGHNT, CDR2 YYREEE (reference sequence). V lost 4 bases, J lost 0 bases, and 9 bases stayed unmatched. There are 18 residues in the CDR3. The CDR3 DNA reads TGTGCCAGCAGCATTGGGGGACAGGCCGCCTCTGGGGCCAACGTCCTGACTTTC. Protein sequence: CASSIGGQAASGANVLTF.

The CDR3 bases are TGTGCCACCAGCAGACCGCGGACTAGCGGTGAGCAGTTCTTC. This sequence encodes CATSRPRTSGEQFF. V usage is TRBV15 and J usage is TRBJ2-1; 10 bases align to TRBD2. The trim removed 2 bases at V and 9 bases at J, leaving 4 bases unmatched. Germline V CDR1 and CDR2: LNHNV, YYDKDF (reference sequence). This CDR3 is 14 amino acids long.

This clonotype appeared a single time. The chain has TRBV9 and TRBJ1-2; D is possibly TRBD1 (5 bases). Germline V gene sequence: CDR1 SGDLS, CDR2 YYNGEE. This CDR3 is built from 12 residues. V was shortened by 5 bases and J by 9 bases, with 14 bases between the two germline ends. CDR3 nucleotides: TGTGCCAGCAGTAACCGGGACCAAAGCTACACCTTC. Translating gives CASSNRDQSYTF.

The gene calls are TRBV6-5 and TRBJ1-1, with TRBD1 matching over 10 bases. Germline V gene lookup returns CDR1 MNHEY and CDR2 SVGAGI. V gave up 7 bases and J gave up 10 bases; unmatched junction bases: 6. The CDR3 has 12 amino acids. CDR3 in amino acids: CASTPGQGRAFF. DNA for the CDR3: TGTGCCAGCACCCCGGGACAGGGGAGAGCTTTCTTT.

The chain employs TRBV11-2 and TRBJ2-3; the match to TRBD2 covers 13 bases. CDR1 and CDR2 (germline): SGHAT, FQNNGV. CDR3 length equals 17 residues. The trim removed 9 bases at V and 3 bases at J, leaving 12 bases unmatched. CDR3 protein: CASTPPGTSGNTDTQYF. DNA for the CDR3: TGTGCCAGTACACCACCTGGGACTAGCGGGAATACAGATACGCAGTATTTT.

The chain has TRBV3-1 and TRBJ1-2, with D tentatively TRBD1 (5 bases). The germline CDR1 and CDR2 sequences are LGHDT and YNNKEL (reference sequence). The CDR3 totals 14 residues. Trimming shortened V by 7 bases and J by 3 bases, and 15 bases separated the two germline ends. The CDR3 coding sequence is TGTGCCAGCAAGAAACAGGAGGATCACTATGGCTACACCTTC. Amino acids: CASKKQEDHYGYTF.

Remarks on this clonotype: Sequence at one end of the junction differs from germline and may be a read error. The CDR3 bases are TGTGCCATCAGTGCCTGGCAACAGAACGTTGTCTTC. It translates to CAISAWQQNVVF. The V and J genes are TRBV10-3 and TRBJ2-7; D ambiguous. The CDR3 extends over 12 amino acids. The V gene's germline CDR1 is ENHRY and CDR2 SYGVKD.

This chain joins TRBV24-1 and TRBJ1-1, with a weak D call TRBD1 (6 bases). V gave up 7 bases and J gave up 0 bases, with 11 bases separating them. The CDR3 length is 14 residues. CDR1 and CDR2 (germline): KGHDR, SFDVKD. The chain's CDR3 is CATSPGGLNTEAFF. The CDR3 DNA reads as TGTGCCACCAGCCCCGGGGGCCTGAACACTGAAGCTTTCTTT.